A selection of T cell receptor beta chains follows, all from one sample in a study of CD8 T cells in ankylosing spondylitis. TCRdb ran MiXCR on the 5' RACE reads and lists one entry per CDR3 protein. The sample holds over 600,000 distinct CDR3 sequences, 19% seen once. The sequenced material came from blood, either unsorted or a sorted T cell fraction (not recorded which). These receptors came from a male donor with ankylosing spondylitis. CDR3s include the opening cysteine and the closing phenylalanine or tryptophan. Fields, in order: J gene, D gene, CDR3 length, clone size, V gene, CDR3 protein, CDR3 DNA. The D gene is left open where the match is weak. Not every row has a clone size; where given, it reads once, few, many or a size class.

J gene: TRBJ1-1; D gene: TRBD1; CDR3 length: 13; clone size: NA; V gene: TRBV10-2; CDR3 protein: CASRKDRATEAFF; CDR3 DNA: TGCGCCAGCAGGAAGGACAGGGCCACTGAAGCTTTCTTT
J gene: TRBJ2-7; D gene: NA; CDR3 length: 14; clone size: few; V gene: TRBV10-1; CDR3 protein: CASSEGRVLDEQYF; CDR3 DNA: TGCGCCAGCAGTGAGGGACGCGTTCTGGACGAGCAGTACTTC
J gene: TRBJ2-1; D gene: NA; CDR3 length: 13; clone size: NA; V gene: TRBV20-1; CDR3 protein: CSASPPGGNEQFF; CDR3 DNA: TGCAGTGCTAGTCCGCCCGGAGGCAATGAGCAGTTCTTC
J gene: TRBJ1-4; D gene: NA; CDR3 length: 17; clone size: few; V gene: TRBV6-7; CDR3 protein: CASSYIGQPLTNEKLFF; CDR3 DNA: TGTGCCAGCAGTTACATAGGGCAACCACTGACTAATGAAAAACTGTTTTTT
J gene: TRBJ2-1; D gene: NA; CDR3 length: 19; clone size: NA; V gene: TRBV6-1; CDR3 protein: CASPLGGLASILSYNEQFF; CDR3 DNA: TGTGCCAGCCCACTGGGGGGTCTAGCGTCAATACTCTCCTACAATGAGCAGTTCTTC
J gene: TRBJ2-1; D gene: NA; CDR3 length: 13; clone size: few; V gene: TRBV6-2/TRBV6-3; CDR3 protein: CASSRRNGNEQFF; CDR3 DNA: TGTGCCAGCAGTCGACGGAACGGCAATGAGCAGTTCTTC
J gene: TRBJ2-7; D gene: TRBD1; CDR3 length: 14; clone size: few; V gene: TRBV12-3/TRBV12-4; CDR3 protein: CASSAGQGTYEQYF; CDR3 DNA: TGTGCCAGCAGTGCCGGACAGGGAACCTACGAGCAGTACTTC
J gene: TRBJ1-4; D gene: NA; CDR3 length: 15; clone size: NA; V gene: TRBV12-3/TRBV12-4; CDR3 protein: CASSSLGATNEKLFF; CDR3 DNA: TGTGCCAGCAGTTCCCTGGGAGCAACTAATGAAAAACTGTTTTTT
J gene: TRBJ1-1; D gene: TRBD1; CDR3 length: 18; clone size: NA; V gene: TRBV4-1; CDR3 protein: CASSQDRTGGGLNTEAFF; CDR3 DNA: TGCGCCAGCAGCCAAGATCGGACAGGGGGAGGACTGAACACTGAAGCTTTCTTT
J gene: TRBJ2-5; D gene: NA; CDR3 length: 15; clone size: few; V gene: TRBV20-1; CDR3 protein: CSARESLGKQETQYF; CDR3 DNA: TGCAGTGCTAGAGAGTCACTAGGGAAACAAGAGACCCAGTACTTC
J gene: TRBJ2-7; D gene: TRBD2; CDR3 length: 16; clone size: NA; V gene: TRBV5-1; CDR3 protein: CASSIDGGSPGYEQYF; CDR3 DNA: TGCGCCAGCAGCATCGATGGCGGGAGCCCGGGCTACGAGCAGTACTTC
J gene: TRBJ2-7; D gene: NA; CDR3 length: 14; clone size: few; V gene: TRBV28; CDR3 protein: CASSSPLGDREQYF; CDR3 DNA: TGTGCCAGCAGTTCCCCTCTTGGGGATAGGGAGCAGTACTTC
J gene: TRBJ1-1; D gene: NA; CDR3 length: 13; clone size: NA; V gene: TRBV4-1; CDR3 protein: CASSQALAPEAFF; CDR3 DNA: TGCGCCAGCAGCCAAGCATTAGCCCCTGAAGCTTTCTTT
J gene: TRBJ2-5; D gene: NA; CDR3 length: 12; clone size: NA; V gene: TRBV20-1; CDR3 protein: CSAIVGQETQYF; CDR3 DNA: TGCAGTGCTATCGTGGGCCAAGAGACCCAGTACTTC
J gene: TRBJ1-4; D gene: NA; CDR3 length: 15; clone size: few; V gene: TRBV20-1; CDR3 protein: CSARPPTGPNEKLFF; CDR3 DNA: TGCAGTGCTAGACCTCCGACAGGACCTAATGAAAAACTGTTTTTT
J gene: TRBJ2-4; D gene: NA; CDR3 length: 14; clone size: few; V gene: TRBV20-1; CDR3 protein: CSARGADREDIQYF; CDR3 DNA: TGCAGTGCTAGAGGGGCCGACCGAGAGGACATTCAGTACTTC
J gene: TRBJ2-7; D gene: NA; CDR3 length: 15; clone size: NA; V gene: TRBV5-1; CDR3 protein: CASSLSQGIFYEQYF; CDR3 DNA: TGCGCCAGCAGCTTGAGTCAGGGAATTTTCTACGAGCAGTACTTC
J gene: TRBJ2-1; D gene: TRBD1; CDR3 length: 16; clone size: NA; V gene: TRBV4-3; CDR3 protein: CASSQWRNQEGTGKFF; CDR3 DNA: TGCGCCAGCAGCCAATGGAGGAATCAGGAAGGGACAGGGAAGTTCTTC
J gene: TRBJ2-3; D gene: NA; CDR3 length: 14; clone size: few; V gene: TRBV18; CDR3 protein: CASSPPPRPDTQYF; CDR3 DNA: TGTGCCAGCTCACCACCCCCAAGGCCAGATACGCAGTATTTT
J gene: TRBJ2-7; D gene: NA; CDR3 length: 13; clone size: NA; V gene: TRBV11-3; CDR3 protein: CASSLLLGHEQYF; CDR3 DNA: TGTGCCAGCAGCCTCCTCTTGGGCCACGAGCAGTACTTC
J gene: TRBJ2-1; D gene: TRBD2; CDR3 length: 16; clone size: NA; V gene: TRBV28; CDR3 protein: CASSPPLAGLYNEQFF; CDR3 DNA: TGTGCCAGCAGTCCCCCCCTAGCGGGCCTCTACAATGAGCAGTTCTTC
J gene: TRBJ1-5; D gene: NA; CDR3 length: 15; clone size: NA; V gene: TRBV28; CDR3 protein: CASSNSRAGNQPQHF; CDR3 DNA: TGTGCCAGCAGTAACTCCCGAGCGGGCAATCAGCCCCAGCATTTT
J gene: TRBJ1-1; D gene: NA; CDR3 length: 10; clone size: few; V gene: TRBV6-1; CDR3 protein: CASSGPPAFF; CDR3 DNA: TGTGCCAGCAGCGGACCTCCAGCTTTCTTT
J gene: TRBJ2-1; D gene: TRBD2; CDR3 length: 14; clone size: NA; V gene: TRBV27; CDR3 protein: CASATSGAYNEQFF; CDR3 DNA: TGTGCCAGCGCCACTAGCGGTGCCTACAATGAGCAGTTCTTC
J gene: TRBJ2-7; D gene: TRBD2; CDR3 length: 15; clone size: many; V gene: TRBV4-2; CDR3 protein: CASSQELAGGYEQYF; CDR3 DNA: TGTGCCAGCAGCCAAGAGCTAGCGGGGGGTTACGAGCAGTACTTC
J gene: TRBJ1-5; D gene: TRBD1; CDR3 length: 16; clone size: few; V gene: TRBV7-3; CDR3 protein: CASPNTGGGGNQPQHF; CDR3 DNA: TGTGCCAGCCCCAACACAGGGGGAGGAGGCAATCAGCCCCAGCATTTT
J gene: TRBJ1-2; D gene: NA; CDR3 length: 14; clone size: NA; V gene: TRBV5-5; CDR3 protein: CASSLAPVNYGYTF; CDR3 DNA: TGTGCCAGCAGCTTGGCCCCTGTGAACTATGGCTACACCTTC
J gene: TRBJ1-5; D gene: TRBD1; CDR3 length: 16; clone size: few; V gene: TRBV6-5; CDR3 protein: CASSYGTGSMDQPQHF; CDR3 DNA: TGTGCCAGCAGTTACGGGACAGGGTCAATGGATCAGCCCCAGCATTTT
J gene: TRBJ2-3; D gene: TRBD1; CDR3 length: 16; clone size: few; V gene: TRBV5-4; CDR3 protein: CASSLYTGGAADTQYF; CDR3 DNA: TGTGCCAGCAGTTTGTATACAGGGGGCGCGGCAGATACGCAGTATTTT
J gene: TRBJ2-7; D gene: TRBD1; CDR3 length: 16; clone size: many; V gene: TRBV4-3; CDR3 protein: CASSQGGTGGLYEQYF; CDR3 DNA: TGCGCCAGCAGCCAAGGAGGGACAGGGGGGTTATACGAGCAGTACTTC
J gene: TRBJ2-1; D gene: NA; CDR3 length: 12; clone size: NA; V gene: TRBV29-1; CDR3 protein: CSVESGYNEQFF; CDR3 DNA: TGCAGCGTTGAATCGGGGTACAATGAGCAGTTCTTC
J gene: TRBJ1-5; D gene: NA; CDR3 length: 14; clone size: NA; V gene: TRBV20-1; CDR3 protein: CSAHTTGSSQPQHF; CDR3 DNA: TGCAGTGCTCATACTACAGGGTCTAGTCAGCCCCAGCATTTT
J gene: TRBJ1-1; D gene: NA; CDR3 length: 11; clone size: NA; V gene: TRBV6-6; CDR3 protein: CASRHYTEAFF; CDR3 DNA: TGTGCCAGCAGGCACTACACTGAAGCTTTCTTT
J gene: TRBJ2-1; D gene: NA; CDR3 length: 17; clone size: NA; V gene: TRBV10-3; CDR3 protein: CAISESPGSYNDNEQFF; CDR3 DNA: TGTGCCATCAGTGAGTCCCCAGGGTCTTACAATGACAATGAGCAGTTCTTC
J gene: TRBJ1-4; D gene: TRBD1; CDR3 length: 14; clone size: many; V gene: TRBV6-1; CDR3 protein: CASSRGQGNEKLFF; CDR3 DNA: TGTGCCAGCAGTAGGGGACAGGGGAATGAAAAACTGTTTTTT
J gene: TRBJ2-7; D gene: TRBD2; CDR3 length: 14; clone size: few; V gene: TRBV20-1; CDR3 protein: CSARVRTSVYEQYF; CDR3 DNA: TGCAGTGCTAGAGTGAGGACTAGCGTTTACGAGCAGTACTTC
J gene: TRBJ1-6; D gene: TRBD1; CDR3 length: 15; clone size: few; V gene: TRBV12-3/TRBV12-4; CDR3 protein: CASSFAGQGSSPLHF; CDR3 DNA: TGTGCCAGCAGTTTTGCCGGACAGGGAAGCTCACCCCTCCACTTT
J gene: TRBJ1-1; D gene: NA; CDR3 length: 14; clone size: few; V gene: TRBV27; CDR3 protein: CASSFSAYNTEAFF; CDR3 DNA: TGTGCCAGCAGTTTTAGCGCCTACAACACTGAAGCTTTCTTT
J gene: TRBJ2-5; D gene: TRBD2; CDR3 length: 13; clone size: few; V gene: TRBV20-1; CDR3 protein: CSANGLAGETQYF; CDR3 DNA: TGCAGTGCCAACGGCCTAGCGGGGGAGACCCAGTACTTC
J gene: TRBJ1-4; D gene: NA; CDR3 length: 17; clone size: few; V gene: TRBV20-1; CDR3 protein: CSARDLGGISTNEKLFF; CDR3 DNA: TGCAGTGCTAGAGATCTGGGCGGGATTAGCACTAATGAAAAACTGTTTTTT
J gene: TRBJ2-7; D gene: NA; CDR3 length: 14; clone size: NA; V gene: TRBV7-2; CDR3 protein: CASSLGWEASRPYF; CDR3 DNA: TGTGCCAGCAGCTTAGGGTGGGAGGCTAGTCGTCCGTACTTC
J gene: TRBJ1-1; D gene: NA; CDR3 length: 14; clone size: NA; V gene: TRBV2; CDR3 protein: CASSSGADSTEAFF; CDR3 DNA: TGTGCCAGCTCCTCGGGGGCGGATAGCACTGAAGCTTTCTTT
J gene: TRBJ2-1; D gene: TRBD2; CDR3 length: 16; clone size: NA; V gene: TRBV20-1; CDR3 protein: CSASRLAGGLNNEQFF; CDR3 DNA: TGCAGTGCTAGTAGACTAGCGGGAGGGTTGAACAATGAGCAGTTCTTC
J gene: TRBJ1-3; D gene: NA; CDR3 length: 16; clone size: NA; V gene: TRBV5-1; CDR3 protein: CASSPLQGISGNTIYF; CDR3 DNA: TGCGCCAGCAGCCCCTTACAGGGAATCTCTGGAAACACCATATATTTT
J gene: TRBJ1-2; D gene: NA; CDR3 length: 14; clone size: few; V gene: TRBV3-1; CDR3 protein: CASSLQGSGYGYTF; CDR3 DNA: TGTGCCAGCAGCCTACAGGGTTCTGGCTATGGCTACACCTTC
J gene: TRBJ2-1; D gene: NA; CDR3 length: 12; clone size: NA; V gene: TRBV12-3/TRBV12-4; CDR3 protein: CASTPSYNEQFF; CDR3 DNA: TGTGCCAGCACCCCCTCCTACAATGAGCAGTTCTTC
J gene: TRBJ2-7; D gene: NA; CDR3 length: 11; clone size: few; V gene: TRBV20-1; CDR3 protein: CSAFSSYEQYF; CDR3 DNA: TGCAGTGCTTTCTCAAGTTACGAGCAGTACTTC
J gene: TRBJ1-2; D gene: NA; CDR3 length: 12; clone size: few; V gene: TRBV29-1; CDR3 protein: CSVVIGNYGYTF; CDR3 DNA: TGCAGCGTTGTTATCGGCAACTATGGCTACACCTTC
J gene: TRBJ2-5; D gene: TRBD2; CDR3 length: 15; clone size: NA; V gene: TRBV4-1; CDR3 protein: CASSITSVGQETQYF; CDR3 DNA: TGCGCCAGCAGCATCACTAGCGTTGGGCAAGAGACCCAGTACTTC
J gene: TRBJ2-6; D gene: NA; CDR3 length: 16; clone size: few; V gene: TRBV19; CDR3 protein: CASTRGQPSGANVLTF; CDR3 DNA: TGTGCCAGTACGAGAGGACAGCCCTCTGGGGCCAACGTCCTGACTTTC
J gene: TRBJ2-5; D gene: NA; CDR3 length: 15; clone size: NA; V gene: TRBV20-1; CDR3 protein: CSARDQETLQETQYF; CDR3 DNA: TGCAGTGCTAGAGATCAAGAGACTTTACAAGAGACCCAGTACTTC
J gene: TRBJ2-7; D gene: NA; CDR3 length: 16; clone size: NA; V gene: TRBV2; CDR3 protein: CASSYPAAAKIYEQYF; CDR3 DNA: TGTGCCAGCAGTTACCCGGCGGCAGCCAAGATCTACGAGCAGTACTTC
J gene: TRBJ2-5; D gene: TRBD1; CDR3 length: 13; clone size: NA; V gene: TRBV2; CDR3 protein: CAGSQGVEETQYF; CDR3 DNA: TGTGCCGGCTCACAGGGGGTGGAAGAGACCCAGTACTTC
J gene: TRBJ1-4; D gene: NA; CDR3 length: 16; clone size: NA; V gene: TRBV6-1; CDR3 protein: CASSENPGRPNEKLFF; CDR3 DNA: TGTGCCAGCAGTGAAAACCCGGGTCGCCCTAATGAAAAACTGTTTTTT
J gene: TRBJ2-2; D gene: NA; CDR3 length: 16; clone size: few; V gene: TRBV3-1; CDR3 protein: CASSQVASSHTGELFF; CDR3 DNA: TGTGCCAGCAGCCAAGTTGCTAGCTCCCACACCGGGGAGCTGTTTTTT
J gene: TRBJ2-1; D gene: TRBD1; CDR3 length: 16; clone size: NA; V gene: TRBV25-1; CDR3 protein: CASSPDRGLSYNEQFF; CDR3 DNA: TGTGCCAGCAGTCCCGACAGGGGGCTCTCCTACAATGAGCAGTTCTTC
J gene: TRBJ2-3; D gene: TRBD1; CDR3 length: 17; clone size: NA; V gene: TRBV12-3/TRBV12-4; CDR3 protein: CASSSPLGTGGLDTQYF; CDR3 DNA: TGTGCCAGCAGTTCTCCTCTTGGGACAGGGGGCTTGGATACGCAGTATTTT
J gene: TRBJ2-3; D gene: NA; CDR3 length: 14; clone size: many; V gene: TRBV12-3/TRBV12-4; CDR3 protein: CASSQGGSTDTQYF; CDR3 DNA: TGTGCCAGCAGTCAGGGGGGTAGCACAGATACGCAGTATTTT
J gene: TRBJ2-1; D gene: NA; CDR3 length: 15; clone size: NA; V gene: TRBV6-5; CDR3 protein: CASSYRVESYNEQFF; CDR3 DNA: TGTGCCAGCAGTTACAGGGTAGAATCCTACAATGAGCAGTTCTTC